Below, 24 T cell receptor beta chains from the same sample are listed, as sequenced in a study of CD8+ T cells in alopecia areata. TCR sequencing used cDNA made by reverse transcription of extracted RNA. Produced via immunoSEQ multiplex PCR; TCRdb's table is partial and in-frame only. The table records around 120,000 clones, around two fifths of them present only once. Sequenced: CD4+ T cells sorted from blood. The receptors shown here come from a human donor with alopecia areata.

A single count supports this clone. The V and J genes are TRBV11-2 and TRBJ2-7; unclear D gene. V was trimmed by 1 base and J by 3 bases, leaving 7 bases between them. This CDR3 contains 13 residues. The germline V gene encodes CDR1 SGHAT and CDR2 FQNNGV. For the CDR3, the DNA is TGTGCCAGCAGCTTAGTACAGATCTACGAGCAGTACTTC. As protein: CASSLVQIYEQYF.

CDR3: CASSLRSGGETQYF. Written as DNA, the CDR3 is TGTGCCAGCAGCCTGCGGTCCGGGGGAGAGACCCAGTACTTC. The chain recombines TRBV5-6 with TRBJ2-5, with D perhaps TRBD2 (6 bases). CDR3 length: 14 amino acids. Looked up from germline, CDR1 is SGHDT and CDR2 is YYEEEE. Trimming cost V 4 bases and J 4 bases, with 14 bases left between them.

On this clone: A junction boundary mismatches the germline segment, possibly from a read error. The chain employs TRBV5-1 and TRBJ2-2; tentative D call: TRBD2 (5 bases). CDR3 size: 14 residues. CDR1 and CDR2 from the germline V gene are SGHRS and YFSETQ. The CDR3 bases are TGCGCCAGCAGTTCGTCGGGGAACCCCGGGGAGCTGTTTTTT. The encoded protein is CASSSSGNPGELFF. Full variable domain (rest looked up from reference TRBV5-1 and TRBJ2-2): KAGVTQTPRYLIKTRGQQVTLSCSPISGHRSVSWYQQTPGQGLQFLFEYFSETQRNKGNFPGRFSGRQFSNSRSEMNVSTLELGDSALYLCASSSSGNPGELFFGEGSRLTVL.

This clone was seen more than once but under ten times. The chain uses TRBV9 and TRBJ2-5, with 8 bases identical to TRBD2. CDR1 is SGDLS and CDR2 is YYNGEE in the germline V gene. The J segment lost 5 bases and the V segment lost 7 bases, leaving 7 bases of the junction unmatched. The CDR3 consists of 13 residues. As DNA, the CDR3 is TGTGCCAGCTCCTCCGGGGGGGAGGAGACCCAGTACTTC. Amino acids: CASSSGGEETQYF.

The sample holds a few counts of this clone. The V call is TRBV7-9, the J call TRBJ2-7; unclear D gene. With 3 bases removed from V and 12 bases from J, the gap between germline ends came to 18 bases. The germline V gene has CDR1 SEHNR and CDR2 FQNEAQ (reference sequence). There are 13 residues in the CDR3. This chain's CDR3 is CASSLGYTFDRYF. Here the CDR3 DNA reads TGTGCCAGCAGCTTGGGATACACCTTCGATCGGTACTTC.

The chain joins TRBV6-6 to TRBJ2-7, with TRBD1 as a possible D gene (6 bases). The CDR3 is made up of 13 amino acids. The germline V gene encodes CDR1 MNHNY and CDR2 SVGAGI (reference sequence). V was trimmed by 5 bases and J by 4 bases, leaving 12 bases between them. As DNA, the CDR3 is TGTGCCAGCAGTGGACGGACAGCTTACGAGCAGTACTTC. It is translated as CASSGRTAYEQYF.

The chain uses TRBV29-1 and TRBJ2-1; D is perhaps TRBD1 or TRBD2 (5 bases each). The CDR3 contains 12 residues. V lost 5 bases, J lost 6 bases, and 11 bases lay in between. Germline V gives CDR1 SQVTM, CDR2 ANQGSEA. The CDR3 reads CSVQRDLNEQFF. DNA of the CDR3: TGCAGCGTTCAAAGGGACCTCAATGAGCAGTTCTTC.

This clone was counted only a few times. The chain couples TRBV6-4 to TRBJ2-5; 7 bases map to TRBD2. This CDR3 spans 18 amino acids. Germline V gene data show CDR1 as MRHNA and CDR2 as SNTAGT. V shed 7 bases, J shed 2 bases, and the junction held 19 bases outside the gene matches. The CDR3 is CASNCSPAGPSGQETQYF. CDR3 bases: TGTGCCAGCAACTGTTCTCCAGCGGGGCCATCGGGGCAAGAGACCCAGTACTTC.

CDR3 region: CASSNRLAGTDTQYF. CDR3 DNA: TGTGCCAGCAGTAACAGACTAGCGGGAACAGATACGCAGTATTTT. The chain recombines TRBV6-6 with TRBJ2-3, with 11 bases lining up with TRBD2. Trimming took 5 bases from V and 3 from J; bases not matched to a gene: 4. Germline values: CDR1 MNHNY, CDR2 SVGAGI (reference sequence). The CDR3 covers 15 residues.

The genes are TRBV29-1 and TRBJ1-1; 7 nucleotides line up with TRBD1. CDR3 length: 14 residues. Germline CDR1 is SQVTM and CDR2 is ANQGSEA. Trimming cost V 6 bases and J 0 bases; bases outside gene matches: 7. The CDR3: CSVHRGGLNTEAFF. CDR3 nucleotides: TGCAGCGTCCACAGGGGAGGATTGAACACTGAAGCTTTCTTT.

This chain connects TRBV29-1 to TRBJ2-3, with D perhaps matching TRBD2 (5 bases). The CDR3 loop spans 14 amino acids. V was shortened by 7 bases and J by 6 bases, with 20 bases between the two germline ends. CDR1 is SQVTM and CDR2 is ANQGSEA in the germline V gene. CDR3 DNA: TGCAGCGCGGGATTAAGCCCAACCCAGGATACGCAGTATTTT. It encodes CSAGLSPTQDTQYF.

This rearrangement joins TRBV9 to TRBJ2-1, with unresolved D. V was shortened by 0 bases and J by 0 bases, with 7 bases between the two germline ends. The CDR3 loop spans 15 amino acids. CDR1 SGDLS and CDR2 YYNGEE come from the germline V gene. CDR3 protein: CASSVAWGSYNEQFF. As DNA, the CDR3 is TGTGCCAGCAGCGTAGCATGGGGCTCCTACAATGAGCAGTTCTTC.

This clone was recorded a few times. The chain couples TRBV30 to TRBJ1-1; D is unclear. CDR1 and CDR2 (germline): GTSNPN, SVGIG (reference sequence). The CDR3 runs to 12 residues. Trimming removed 4 bases from V and 0 bases from J, with 6 bases in between. In DNA, the CDR3 is TGTGCCTGGACCAGTTTGAACACTGAAGCTTTCTTT. This sequence encodes CAWTSLNTEAFF.

The chain couples TRBV30 to TRBJ1-4; TRBD1 aligns across 7 bases. From germline, CDR1 is GTSNPN and CDR2 SVGIG (reference sequence). V shed 5 bases and J 4 bases; nucleotides not matched to a gene: 1. CDR3 length equals 12 residues. CDR3 amino acids: CAWDRVNEKLFF. The CDR3, as DNA: TGTGCCTGGGACAGGGTTAATGAAAAACTGTTTTTT.

This clone was observed a few times. The chain uses TRBV29-1 and TRBJ1-2; unclear D gene. Trimming took 6 bases from V and 0 from J, leaving 8 bases between them. Looked up from germline, CDR1 is SQVTM and CDR2 is ANQGSEA. This CDR3 has 12 amino acids. The CDR3 DNA reads TGCAGCGTGGGGAGTACTAACTATGGCTACACCTTC. Translation: CSVGSTNYGYTF.

The V call is TRBV11-2, the J call TRBJ2-7; the D is unclear. Germline V gene sequence: CDR1 SGHAT, CDR2 FQNNGV. The CDR3 covers 15 residues. V dropped 10 bases and J dropped 3 bases, with 22 bases sitting between them. The CDR3 loop is CATHPVSGRFYEQYF. DNA of the CDR3: TGTGCCACCCACCCTGTTTCCGGCAGATTCTACGAGCAGTACTTC.

This clone was observed a single time. The chain joins TRBV4-3 to TRBJ2-3; possibly TRBD2 for D (6 bases). Germline V gene sequence: CDR1 LGHNA, CDR2 YSLEER. Deletions cut 4 bases from V and 0 bases from J, with 14 bases between. The CDR3 is made up of 16 amino acids. The CDR3: CASSLTRGSSTDTQYF. DNA for the CDR3: TGCGCCAGCAGCCTCACCCGGGGGTCTAGCACAGATACGCAGTATTTT.

The CDR3 protein is CASRLSNQPQHF. In nucleotides, the CDR3 is TGTGCCAGCAGGTTAAGCAATCAGCCCCAGCATTTT. V gene TRBV28 combines with J gene TRBJ1-5; D is unclear. CDR1 is MDHEN and CDR2 is SYDVKM in the germline V gene. V was pared by 6 bases and J by 1 base, with 4 bases between. The CDR3 spans 12 residues.

The rearrangement joins TRBV5-1 to TRBJ2-5; 9 nucleotides line up with TRBD2. Losses at the gene ends were 4 bases for V and 5 bases for J; bases not matched to a gene: 9. Looked up from germline, CDR1 is SGHRS and CDR2 is YFSETQ. This CDR3 has 15 amino acids. CDR3 coding DNA: TGCGCCAGCAGCCCCACGACTAGCGGACGTGAGACCCAGTACTTC. Translation: CASSPTTSGRETQYF.

This clone was found a few times. J is TRBJ2-1 and V is TRBV29-1; 9 bases match TRBD1. V shed 7 bases, J shed 7 bases, and the junction held 11 bases outside the gene matches. The length of the CDR3 is 14 residues. Germline V CDR1 and CDR2: SQVTM, ANQGSEA. CDR3 bases: TGCAGCGCCTTCGGGGACAGGGATTGGAATGAGCAGTTCTTC. Its translation: CSAFGDRDWNEQFF.

This clone has just a few counts. The chain is built from TRBV30 and TRBJ2-1; 7 nucleotides match TRBD1. Germline-derived CDR1 and CDR2 are GTSNPN and SVGIG (reference sequence). J lost 7 bases, V lost 2 bases, and 2 bases had no gene match. The CDR3 has 12 residues. The CDR3 reads CAWSKQGNEQFF. CDR3 in DNA: TGTGCCTGGAGTAAACAGGGGAATGAGCAGTTCTTC.

The genes are TRBV7-9 and TRBJ1-2; unclear D gene. The germline V gene has CDR1 SEHNR and CDR2 FQNEAQ (reference sequence). V gave up 5 bases and J gave up 4 bases, with 11 bases separating them. There are 13 residues in the CDR3. The CDR3 DNA is TGTGCCAGCAGCGCTACATCAGGCTATGGCTACACCTTC. This sequence encodes CASSATSGYGYTF. The full variable domain, completed using reference TRBV7-9 and TRBJ1-2, is DTGVSQNPRHKITKRGQNVTFRCDPISEHNRLYWYRQTLGQGPEFLTYFQNEAQLEKSRLLSDRFSAERPKGSFSTLEIQRTEQGDSAMYLCASSATSGYGYTFGSGTRLTVV.

The chain uses TRBV6-5 and TRBJ2-5; either TRBD1 or TRBD2 may supply D (6 bases each). The V and J ends lost 4 bases and 9 bases respectively, with 9 bases between them. CDR1 and CDR2 from the germline V gene are MNHEY and SVGAGI. The CDR3 covers 11 residues. CDR3 loop: CASSSRGPQYF. The CDR3 DNA reads as TGTGCCAGCAGTTCCCGGGGGCCCCAGTACTTC.

The chain employs TRBV2 and TRBJ1-5; the D gene is possibly TRBD1 (6 bases). The CDR3 runs to 13 residues. Per germline, CDR1 SNHLY and CDR2 FYNNEI. Trimming left V 4 bases short and J 9 bases short, with 13 bases between. CDR3 coding DNA: TGTGCCAGCAGTGGCGAACAGGGCGGGCCCCAGCATTTT. This translates into CASSGEQGGPQHF.